What follows are 3 T cell receptor beta chains derived from one specimen sequenced in a study of shared clonotypes between healthy human individuals. The protocol was immunoSEQ multiplex PCR, while the TCRdb copy is restricted to in-frame clones and leaves out a portion. The table lists about 2 million clones, around 95% of them singletons, with 0.1% to 0.15% in the top ten. What was sequenced was naive CD4+ T cells sorted from blood. Subset indicated: CD45RA+ positively selected. Receptors originate from a man younger than 35 in good health.

V gene TRBV5-1 combines with J gene TRBJ2-6; D gene uncertain. This CDR3 is 15 amino acids long. CDR1 and CDR2 from the germline V gene are SGHRS and YFSETQ. V was clipped by 6 bases and J by 0 bases, with 10 bases between them. The CDR3 protein is CASTGRPSGANVLTF. As DNA, the CDR3 is TGCGCCAGCACCGGACGGCCCTCTGGGGCCAACGTCCTGACTTTC.

The chain uses TRBV7-8 and TRBJ1-1; D ambiguous. Germline V gene lookup returns CDR1 SGHVS and CDR2 FQNEAQ. The CDR3 is 15 amino acids. Trimming left V 6 bases short and J 11 bases short, with 25 bases between. In DNA, the CDR3 is TGTGCCAGCAGTTATCCAACGACGGTCCCCGTGGAGGCTTTCTTT. It encodes CASSYPTTVPVEAFF. Looking up the rest from reference TRBV7-8 and TRBJ1-1 gives the full variable domain: GAGVSQSPRYKVAKRGQDVALRCDPISGHVSLFWYQQALGQGPEFLTYFQNEAQLDKSGLPSDRFFAERPEGSVSTLKIQRTQQEDSAVYLCASSYPTTVPVEAFFGQGTRLTVV.

This rearrangement joins TRBV9 to TRBJ2-1; D unresolved. V lost 4 bases, J lost 6 bases, and 14 bases lay in between. The CDR3 is made up of 14 amino acids. The germline gives CDR1 SGDLS, CDR2 YYNGEE. CDR3 sequence reads: CASSLGPVVNEQFF. As DNA, the CDR3 is TGTGCCAGCAGCTTAGGACCGGTTGTCAATGAGCAGTTCTTC.